This TCR beta chain comes out of a study of blood T cells in healthy people across ages. The CDR3 has 16 amino acids. This clonotype showed up just once. What it binds is not known. A junction end diverges from the germline sequence, so it may reflect a read error. General study points: Bulk PBMC profiling left naive and antigen-experienced comparisons inconclusive. Diversity was estimated from one million T cells, and these estimates were considered underestimates. Observed TCR beta diversity per million T cells went down as age went up. This fall followed a roughly linear course with age.

The authors ran a second PCR of about 6 to 12 cycles using a sample-barcoded 5' primer and a J-beta primer mix. TCRdb re-called the 5' RACE reads with MiXCR, one entry per CDR3 protein. The profile shows 1.5 million to 2 million distinct CDR3 sequences, under 30% of them singletons. Sequencing was carried out using blood. The rearrangement uses TRBV12-3 or TRBV12-4 and TRBJ1-4; D uncertain. This sequence was found in a woman aged 30 to 39 in good health. The CDR3 sequence is CANSSSGRGTNEKLFF. CDR3 coding DNA: TGTGCCAACAGTTCCTCCGGACGGGGAACTAATGAAAAACTGTTTTTT.